This record looks at one T cell receptor beta chain sequence and its context. The CDR3 consists of 16 residues. J was trimmed by 8 bases and V by 5 bases; bases with no gene match: 11. Germline V gene sequence: CDR1 MNHEY, CDR2 SMNVEV (reference sequence). The data were obtained in a study of PD-L1 blockade in urothelial cancer. Time point defined: pretreatment peripheral blood. Measured with immunoSEQ multiplex PCR; TCRdb has only the in-frame clones, and not every one. Here the sample spans 45,000 or so clones, around 86% being singletons. The starting material was PBMCs, obtained around atezolizumab (anti-PD-L1) treatment. This chain uses TRBV27 with TRBJ2-1; 11 bases align to TRBD1. This sequence originates from a man between 45 and 60 years old with urothelial cancer. The CDR3 sequence: CASSTWTGGAWDEQFF. The CDR3 bases are TGTGCCAGCAGTACCTGGACAGGGGGCGCGTGGGATGAGCAGTTCTTC.